This TCR beta chain was captured by sequencing in a study of T cells after yellow fever vaccination. Findings and caveats of the study: Most clones from primary vaccination were detected again post-booster (around 96% CD4, 88% CD8). Overall, a small share of clonotypes was seen in both CD4 and CD8 compartments. Faster peaking, at day 5 versus 15, marked a secondary response that was weaker. Contaminating bulk clonotypes could be abundant in FACS-sorted repertoires.

The CDR3 spans 12 residues. The V and J ends lost 1 base and 8 bases respectively, with 8 bases between them. Germline CDR1 SEHNR, CDR2 FQNEAQ (reference sequence). This clonotype appeared a few times. What it binds is not known. TCRdb redid the calling of the 5' RACE reads with MiXCR, one entry per CDR3 protein. The sample yields 300,000 to 350,000 distinct CDR3 sequences, roughly 7.5% seen once. The sample consisted of PBMCs, taken around 45 days after the first yellow fever vaccination. This TCR came from a man between 18 and 29 years old who received the YFV17D yellow fever vaccine. The chain carries TRBV7-9 and TRBJ1-2, with a tentative D call TRBD1 (5 bases). In DNA form, the CDR3 reads TGTGCCAGCAGCTTAGGGACAAGAGGCTACACCTTC. This encodes CASSLGTRGYTF.